The TCR beta chain described here comes from a study of T cell repertoires in cytomegalovirus infection. The CDR3 contains 15 residues. Trimming pared 4 bases from V and 0 bases from J, leaving 12 bases between. Per the germline V gene, CDR1 is KGHSH and CDR2 is LQKENI. TCRdb analysed the reads with MiXCR anew, one entry per CDR3 protein. The repertoire holds 130,000 or so distinct CDR3 sequences, with about 6.5% as singletons. Findings of the study overall: Cumulative public TCR beta family frequency identified CMV carriers with the relevant HLA.

This clonotype was counted many times. As yet, its antigen is unknown. The clonotype originates from a human donor in good health (CMV status not recorded). Some clones in this sample may be carry-over from other donors' samples. This rearrangement joins TRBV18 to TRBJ2-5, with D hard to call. Sequencing was performed on PBMCs. The CDR3 DNA is TGTGCCAGCTCACAGGAGACGCAGTACCAAGAGACCCAGTACTTC. The encoded protein is CASSQETQYQETQYF.